A selection of T cell receptor beta chains follows, all from one sample in a study of long-term antiretroviral therapy in people with HIV. TCRdb's copy holds only in-frame clones and misses some; the assay was immunoSEQ multiplex PCR. Here the sample spans fewer than 20,000 clones, roughly nine tenths being singletons. The material was unsorted PBMCs, obtained 4.2 years after starting antiretroviral therapy. The receptors come from a man aged 45-60 years with HIV. Each CDR3 is given with its conserved first and last residue. The order of the fields is J gene, V gene, clone size, D gene, CDR3 DNA, CDR3 protein. A D gene is named only where the DNA matches it firmly. Clone size is not always given. Where it is, it says once, few, many or a class for expanded clones.

>TRBJ2-2|TRBV6-5|NA|TRBD1
TGTGCCAGCAGTTACGCCGACAGGGATGGCGGGGAGCTGTTTTTT
CASSYADRDGGELFF
>TRBJ1-2|TRBV28|NA|NA
TGTGCCAGCAGTGGGACGTCGAGAACCTTC
CASSGTSRTF
>TRBJ2-3|TRBV7-9|once|TRBD1
TGTGCCAGCAGCCCCCAAACAGGGGTACGATATACGCAGTATTTT
CASSPQTGVRYTQYF
>TRBJ2-7|TRBV6-5|NA|TRBD2
TGTGCCAGCAGACTTTCTAGCGGGGGTTACGAGCAGTACTTC
CASRLSSGGYEQYF
>TRBJ1-6|TRBV10-3|NA|NA
TGTGCCAGCTCAAGGGAAGCGAATTCACCCCTCCACTTT
CASSREANSPLHF
>TRBJ1-5|TRBV6-1|once|TRBD1
TGTGCCAGCAGTGAACCGGGACAGGGTGTTCAGCCCCAGCATTTT
CASSEPGQGVQPQHF
>TRBJ2-7|TRBV20-1|NA|NA
TGCAGTGCTAAGACGGTCTACGAGCAGTACTTC
CSAKTVYEQYF
>TRBJ2-2|TRBV11-2|NA|NA
TGTGCCAGCAGCTTAGTCCACACGAACACCGGGGAGCTGTTTTTT
CASSLVHTNTGELFF
>TRBJ1-2|TRBV5-6|NA|TRBD1
TGTGCCACGGGGGGACAGGGCTCTGGCTACACCTTC
CATGGQGSGYTF
>TRBJ2-3|TRBV30|NA|NA
TGTGCCTGGAGTGTAGTTTCTAGCACAGATACGCAGTATTTT
CAWSVVSSTDTQYF
>TRBJ2-3|TRBV5-1|NA|NA
TGCGCCAGCAGCCCCGAGGGACCGCCCGTCTACTCAGATACGCAGTATTTT
CASSPEGPPVYSDTQYF
>TRBJ1-5|TRBV19|NA|NA
TGTGCCAGTAGTATTCGGGGGAGCAATCAGCCCCAGCATTTT
CASSIRGSNQPQHF
>TRBJ1-4|TRBV11-2|NA|NA
TGTGCCAGCAGCTCAGGGGCCGATGAAAAACTGTTTTTT
CASSSGADEKLFF
>TRBJ1-5|TRBV2|once|NA
TGTGCCAGCAGTGGACCGAGCAATCAGCCCCAGCATTTT
CASSGPSNQPQHF
>TRBJ2-1|TRBV28|NA|TRBD1
TGTGCCAGCAGCTTACTGGACAGGGACCACAATGAGCAGTTCTTC
CASSLLDRDHNEQFF
>TRBJ1-2|TRBV10-3|NA|NA
TGTGCCATCGGGCGGGGGAAGGGAGCGAACTATGGCTACACCTTC
CAIGRGKGANYGYTF
>TRBJ1-1|TRBV6-5|NA|NA
TGTGCCAGCAGTTACTTGAGCGGGGGCACTGAAGCTTTCTTT
CASSYLSGGTEAFF
>TRBJ2-2|TRBV5-1|NA|TRBD1
TGCGCCAGCTTCGACAGGGTCCGGGACACCGGGGAGCTGTTTTTT
CASFDRVRDTGELFF
>TRBJ2-2|TRBV7-8|NA|TRBD2
TGTGCCAGCAGCTTAGCAGCGGGGGGGGACACCGGGGAGCTGTTTTTT
CASSLAAGGDTGELFF
>TRBJ2-2|TRBV9|NA|NA
TGTGCCAGCAGCGTAGAATTTTGGCAAAACACCGGGGAGCTGTTTTTT
CASSVEFWQNTGELFF
>TRBJ2-7|TRBV4-3|NA|NA
TGCGCCAGCAGCCAATACCGCGGCACCTACGAGCAGTACTTC
CASSQYRGTYEQYF
>TRBJ2-2|TRBV4-3|NA|TRBD2
TGCGCCAGCAGCCAAGGAAGGGTGGGTAGCGGGGGCACCGGGGAGCTGTTTTTT
CASSQGRVGSGGTGELFF
>TRBJ2-1|TRBV5-1|NA|TRBD1
TGCGCCAGCAGCTCGGCCGGGACAGGTTACAATGAGCAGTTCTTC
CASSSAGTGYNEQFF
>TRBJ2-4|TRBV5-1|once|TRBD1
TGCGCCAGCAGCTCTAGGGACAGTGGAAACATTCAGTACTTC
CASSSRDSGNIQYF
>TRBJ2-7|TRBV6-5|NA|TRBD1
TGTGCCAGCAGCCCAACGACAGGGGCCTACGAGCAGTACTTC
CASSPTTGAYEQYF
>TRBJ1-5|TRBV4-1|NA|NA
TGCGCCAGCAGCCAAGTCCCGGGGTTGGGGGATCAGCCCCAGCATTTT
CASSQVPGLGDQPQHF
>TRBJ2-4|TRBV7-2|NA|TRBD2
TGTGCCAGCAGCTTACAGCCCAGCGGGGTAGCCAAAAACATTCAGTACTTC
CASSLQPSGVAKNIQYF
>TRBJ1-1|TRBV30|NA|TRBD1
TGTGCCTGGAGTGTAACCAGGGGGCACACTGAAGCTTTCTTT
CAWSVTRGHTEAFF
>TRBJ1-2|TRBV2|NA|NA
TGTGCCAGCAGGGGGGACTCAAAAGGGTATGGCTACACCTTC
CASRGDSKGYGYTF
>TRBJ1-1|TRBV30|once|TRBD1
TGTGCCTGGAGGGGACAGTCTGGGACTGAAGCTTTCTTT
CAWRGQSGTEAFF
>TRBJ2-7|TRBV7-2|NA|NA
TGTGCCAGCAGCTTAGGTGGCGCCTCCTACGAGCAGTACTTC
CASSLGGASYEQYF
>TRBJ2-3|TRBV9|once|TRBD2
TGTGCCAGCAGCGCTAGCGGGGGGATCACAGATACGCAGTATTTT
CASSASGGITDTQYF
>TRBJ2-7|TRBV28|few|NA
TGTGCCAGCAGTTCTACAGGAGTATCCTACGAGCAGTACTTC
CASSSTGVSYEQYF
>TRBJ1-4|TRBV2|NA|NA
TGTGCCAGCAGGGCAGTTGCAACTAATGAAAAACTGTTTTTT
CASRAVATNEKLFF
>TRBJ2-5|TRBV11-2|NA|NA
TGTGCCAGCGGGCAGCTAGGAGGAGTGACCCAGTACTTC
CASGQLGGVTQYF
>TRBJ1-5|TRBV10-3|NA|TRBD1
TGTGCCATCAGTGACTCACAGGGGGCTAGCAATCAGCCCCAGCATTTT
CAISDSQGASNQPQHF
>TRBJ1-2|TRBV28|few|NA
TGTGCCAGCAGTTTCTCTGACAGGACCCAATATGGCTACACCTTC
CASSFSDRTQYGYTF
>TRBJ2-1|TRBV11-2|NA|TRBD2
TGTGCCAGCAGCTTACCCCAGCGGGGGGGCAATGAGCAGTTCTTC
CASSLPQRGGNEQFF
>TRBJ2-7|TRBV21-1|NA|NA
TGTGCCAGCAGCCCTCGGCCCAACGAGCAGTACTTC
CASSPRPNEQYF
>TRBJ1-1|TRBV27|NA|NA
TGTGCCAGCAGTTTGTCGGTCGGCCTGCAGAACACTGAAGCTTTCTTT
CASSLSVGLQNTEAFF